This TCR beta chain was observed in a study of T cell responses to AZD1222 COVID-19 vaccine. The CDR3 totals 15 residues. CDR1 KGHSH and CDR2 LQKENI come from the germline V gene. V lost 3 bases, J lost 6 bases, and 17 bases lay in between. Libraries were prepared by immunoSEQ multiplex PCR; TCRdb keeps only in-frame clonotypes and omits some of them. The sample lists about 120,000 clones, roughly 90% occurring once. This chain uses TRBV18 with TRBJ1-1, with D possibly being TRBD1 (6 bases). This sequence originates from an adult in good health. The specimen was peripheral blood, collected on day 0 of AZD1222 vaccination. The CDR3 region is CASSPWGRITSEAFF. CDR3 in DNA: TGTGCCAGCTCACCCTGGGGGCGGATTACGTCTGAAGCTTTCTTT.